The clone carrying this T cell receptor beta chain appeared a few times. Other nucleotide sequences from this sample produce the same CDR3. Sequencing was performed with immunoSEQ multiplex PCR; in TCRdb, only in-frame clones are kept and a portion is missing. The table includes 120,000 to 150,000 clones, 75% to 85% detected once. The data derive from a study of blood T cell repertoires in COVID-19. J lost 4 bases, V lost 0 bases, and 4 bases had no gene match. The CDR3 length is 16 residues. From germline, CDR1 is KGHSH and CDR2 LQKENI. The TCR was taken from a human donor with acute or convalescent COVID-19. The donor label of this sample is uncertain. The specimen was peripheral blood. This chain joins TRBV18 and TRBJ1-3; TRBD1 aligns across 9 bases. In nucleotides, the CDR3 is TGTGCCAGCTCACCACCGACAGGGGGAACGGGAAACACCATATATTTT. It encodes CASSPPTGGTGNTIYF.